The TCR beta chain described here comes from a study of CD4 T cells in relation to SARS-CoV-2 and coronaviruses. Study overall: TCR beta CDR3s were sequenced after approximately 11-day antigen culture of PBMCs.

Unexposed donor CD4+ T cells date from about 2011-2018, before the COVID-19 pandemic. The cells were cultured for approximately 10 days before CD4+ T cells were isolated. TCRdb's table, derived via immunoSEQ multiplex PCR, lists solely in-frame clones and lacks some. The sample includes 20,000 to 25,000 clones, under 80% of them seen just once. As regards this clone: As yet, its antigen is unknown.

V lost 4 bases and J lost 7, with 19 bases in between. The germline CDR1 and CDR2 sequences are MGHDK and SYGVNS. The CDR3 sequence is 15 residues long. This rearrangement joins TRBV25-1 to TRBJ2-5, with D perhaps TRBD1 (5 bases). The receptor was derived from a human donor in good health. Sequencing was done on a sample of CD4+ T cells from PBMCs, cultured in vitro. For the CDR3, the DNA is TGTGCCAGCAGTGCAAGTATAGGGGATGGTTCGACCCAGTACTTC. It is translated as CASSASIGDGSTQYF.